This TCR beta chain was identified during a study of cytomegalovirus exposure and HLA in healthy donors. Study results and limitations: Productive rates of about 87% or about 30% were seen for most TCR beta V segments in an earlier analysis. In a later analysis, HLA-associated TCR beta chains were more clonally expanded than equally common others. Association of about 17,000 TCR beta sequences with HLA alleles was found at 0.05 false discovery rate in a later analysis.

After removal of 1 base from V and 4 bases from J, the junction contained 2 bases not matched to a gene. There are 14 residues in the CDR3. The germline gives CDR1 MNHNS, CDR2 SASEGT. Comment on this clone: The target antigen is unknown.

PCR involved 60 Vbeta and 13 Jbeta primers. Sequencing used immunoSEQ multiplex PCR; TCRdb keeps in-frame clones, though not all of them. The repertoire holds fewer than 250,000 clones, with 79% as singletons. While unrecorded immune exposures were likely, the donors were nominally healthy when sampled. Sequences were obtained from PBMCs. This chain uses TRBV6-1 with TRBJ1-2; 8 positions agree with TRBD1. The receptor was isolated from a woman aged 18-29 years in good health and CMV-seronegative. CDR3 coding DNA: TGTGCCAGCAGTGAAGGGGACAGGCTCTATGGCTACACCTTC. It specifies CASSEGDRLYGYTF.